Listed here is a single T cell receptor (beta chain). Its antigen remains unknown. Other DNA sequences of this sample code for an identical CDR3. This sample was taken from a study of shared clonotypes between healthy human individuals. Overall study context: The donor pool was made up of two women and a few men aged 18 to 49.

Selected positively for CCR7 and CD45RO-negative, naive CD8 cells excluded terminally differentiated effector memory CD45RA+ cells. Whole-study findings and limits: Naive subsets typically showed greater estimated richness than memory subsets.

Measured with immunoSEQ multiplex PCR; TCRdb has only the in-frame clones, and not every one. The table has millions of clones, less than 95% seen once; the top ten hold around 1.1%. Trimming cost V 3 bases and J 0 bases, with 8 bases left between them. The CDR3 has 14 amino acids. The germline V gene has CDR1 LNHDA and CDR2 SQIVND (reference sequence). Sequenced: naive CD8+ T cells sorted from blood. The chain recombines TRBV19 with TRBJ1-1, with D unclear. The origin of this receptor is a man younger than 35 in good health. The CDR3 sequence: CASSIGSLNTEAFF. The CDR3 bases are TGTGCCAGTAGTATTGGGTCCCTGAACACTGAAGCTTTCTTT.